This TCR beta chain appears in the sequencing data of a study of T cell responses to AZD1222 COVID-19 vaccine. Turning to the study itself: Whether given at about 4 or about 12 weeks, second doses were pooled. Notes on the study in general: Two doses of AZD1222 preceded a rise in Spike-specific TCR breadth and depth. Most donors were white British, females outnumbered males, and clonal diversity was possibly underestimated. Only a handful of AZD1222 recipients, several in all, had baseline seropositivity.

As concerns this clone: Its antigen remains unidentified.

V gave up 5 bases and J gave up 5 bases, with 10 bases separating them. CDR1 LNHDA and CDR2 SQIVND come from the germline V gene (reference sequence). The CDR3 consists of 13 residues. Produced via immunoSEQ multiplex PCR; TCRdb's table is partial and in-frame only. The sample carries about 110,000 clones, roughly nine tenths recorded once. Sequenced material: peripheral blood, taken on day 0 of AZD1222 vaccination. This sequence originates from an adult in good health. This sequence joins TRBV19 and TRBJ1-5; D unresolved. The CDR3 is CASSQREYQPQHF. Written as DNA, the CDR3 is TGTGCCAGTAGTCAAAGGGAATATCAGCCCCAGCATTTT.